This TCR beta chain was documented in a study of early T cells in non-severe SARS-CoV-2 infection. Each CDR3 protein gets one entry after TCRdb re-called the 5' RACE reads with MiXCR. The data contain approximately 45,000 distinct CDR3 sequences, 5.5% to 6.5% of them singletons. Germline trimming cut 2 bases from V and 7 bases from J; bases unmatched to any gene: 5. In germline, CDR1 is MNHEY, CDR2 SVGEGT. The CDR3 contains 14 residues. The sample was whole blood. The V call is TRBV6-2 or TRBV6-3, the J call TRBJ2-7; 10 positions agree with TRBD2. This TCR derives from an adult who was a healthcare worker with PCR-confirmed SARS-CoV-2 infection or an uninfected control (not recorded which). The CDR3 loop is CASSYGTSAGEQYF. The CDR3 coding sequence is TGTGCCAGCAGTTACGGGACTAGCGCAGGGGAGCAGTACTTC.